Reported below is one T cell receptor beta chain. Its antigen is still unknown. At one of its ends the junction is not consistent with the germline gene, which may arise from a read error. The entry originates in a study of T cells in Graves' hyperthyroidism and ophthalmopathy. Study observations and caveats: Most expanded thyroid clonotypes above 0.001 recurred in blood. For ophthalmopathy, model prediction preceded onset by a median about six months.

Patients counted as stable if ophthalmopathy did not develop within 18 months. Newly diagnosed patients aged 18 to 65 had hyperthyroidism of under 2 months' duration. RNA transcripts yielded amplified TCR beta CDR3 regions. An initial round of RT-PCR targeting the TCR CDR3 relied on the HTBI primer set. In TCRdb, the multiplex PCR reads were re-called with MiXCR into one record per CDR3 protein. The profile shows 470,000 or so distinct CDR3 sequences, roughly 20% of them singletons. Per germline, CDR1 MGHRA and CDR2 YSYEKL. The CDR3 has 16 residues. The sequence came from a man younger than 35 with Graves' hyperthyroidism. The sample taken for sequencing was blood. This chain joins TRBV4-1 and TRBJ1-1; 7 nucleotides align to TRBD1. The CDR3: CANSQSPGQTRTEAFF. CDR3 sequence (DNA): TGCGCCAACAGCCAGTCACCGGGACAGACGAGGACTGAAGCTTTCTTT.